This T cell receptor (beta chain) was found in a study of T cells after yellow fever vaccination. Per germline, CDR1 LNHNV and CDR2 YYDKDF (reference sequence). CDR3 length: 16 amino acids. Trimming removed 2 bases from V and 2 bases from J, with 16 bases in between. This clonotype was picked up a small number of times. The study made its TCR cDNA through 5'RACE template switching. That step introduced a universal primer site along with UMIs. TCRdb called the 5' RACE reads again in MiXCR, with one record for every CDR3 protein. The top ten hold about 15% of the sample, which has around 590,000 distinct CDR3 sequences, roughly an eighth seen once.

V is TRBV15 and J is TRBJ2-7; D might be TRBD1 (7 bases). This sample comprised PBMCs, obtained on the day of the yellow fever booster vaccination. The receptor's source is a man in his thirties or forties who received the YFV17D yellow fever vaccine. The CDR3 nucleotides are TGTGCCACCAGCAGACCAGGGGGGCGCGAAACCTACGAGCAGTACTTC. This codes for CATSRPGGRETYEQYF.